These T cell receptor beta chains were read from a single sample in a study of blood T cell repertoires in COVID-19. Libraries were prepared by immunoSEQ multiplex PCR; TCRdb keeps only in-frame clonotypes and omits some of them. Of approximately 38,000 clones listed, 87% are singletons. Sequencing was performed on peripheral blood. Every receptor here comes from a man aged 60-69 years with COVID-19, enrolled during active disease. CDR3s include the opening cysteine and the closing phenylalanine or tryptophan. The D gene is left open where the match is weak. Part of the rows lack a size; the others show once, few, many or a class for expanded clones.

TRBV30	-	-	TRBJ2-2	TGTGCCTGGAGTGTAGTGGACAGAAACACCGGGGAGCTGTTTTTT	CAWSVVDRNTGELFF
TRBV28	TRBD1	-	TRBJ1-3	TGTGCCAGCAGGACAGGGAAGATTGGAAACACCATATATTTT	CASRTGKIGNTIYF
TRBV28	-	-	TRBJ2-1	TGTGCCCTTACCGGACGGGAGACGGCGTCGAGCTCCTACAATGAGCAGTTCTTC	CALTGRETASSSYNEQFF
TRBV28	-	-	TRBJ2-2	TGTGCCAGCAGTTTACCCACACCCGGGGAGCTGTTTTTT	CASSLPTPGELFF
TRBV11-2	TRBD2	few	TRBJ2-2	TGTGCCAGCAGCTTAAGGTCTAGCGGGAGGGCCGGGACCGGGGAGCTGTTTTTT	CASSLRSSGRAGTGELFF
TRBV6-5	-	few	TRBJ1-5	TGTGCCAGCAGCCCCGGGGGGATCAATCAGCCCCAGCATTTT	CASSPGGINQPQHF
TRBV6-5	-	-	TRBJ2-2	TGTGCCAGCCGCCAGCAGGTGAACACCGGGGAGCTGTTTTTT	CASRQQVNTGELFF
TRBV10-3	TRBD2	-	TRBJ2-3	TGTGCCATGTCGGGGGGACTCACAGATACGCAGTATTTT	CAMSGGLTDTQYF
TRBV29-1	TRBD1	-	TRBJ1-1	TGCAGCGTTGACAGGGACAGGGAGGGCACTGAAGCTTTCTTT	CSVDRDREGTEAFF
TRBV28	-	-	TRBJ1-5	TGTGCCAGCAGTTTCACTTCTTACAGGGTAGGGAGCAATCAGCCCCAGCATTTT	CASSFTSYRVGSNQPQHF
TRBV7-2	TRBD2	-	TRBJ2-3	TGTGCCAGCAGCTTAGCCACGGGGGGAGTCGTCCGAGGGACAGATACGCAGTATTTT	CASSLATGGVVRGTDTQYF
TRBV9	-	-	TRBJ1-1	TGTGCCAGCAGCGCGGGACAACTGAACACTGAAGCTTTCTTT	CASSAGQLNTEAFF
TRBV2	-	-	TRBJ2-2	TGTGCCAGCAGTGAGGAACAGGGGGGGATCGGGGAGCTGTTTTTT	CASSEEQGGIGELFF
TRBV4-2	-	-	TRBJ2-7	TGTGCCAGCAGCCAGGGAACGGCTCAGCGGTACGAGCAGTACTTC	CASSQGTAQRYEQYF
TRBV9	TRBD1	-	TRBJ2-2	TGTGCCAGCAGCCCCCAGGGGGCGATCGACACCGGGGAGCTGTTTTTT	CASSPQGAIDTGELFF
TRBV6-5	-	once	TRBJ2-3	TGTGCCAGCAGAAATGGAGGACTCCCCACAGATACGCAGTATTTT	CASRNGGLPTDTQYF
TRBV11-3	-	-	TRBJ2-7	TGTGCCAGCAGCGTTGGGCGGGGCTACGAGCAGTACTTC	CASSVGRGYEQYF
TRBV5-1	-	-	TRBJ1-1	TGCGCCAGCAGCTTGGATGCAGGAATCCCGAACACTGAAGCTTTCTTT	CASSLDAGIPNTEAFF
TRBV28	TRBD1	few	TRBJ1-1	TGTGCCAGCAGTTACAGGGGCCTCAGGGGCACTGAAGCTTTCTTT	CASSYRGLRGTEAFF
TRBV18	TRBD1	-	TRBJ1-5	TGTGCCAGCTCACGAGACAGGGATCAGCCCCAGCATTTT	CASSRDRDQPQHF
TRBV7-6	-	-	TRBJ1-1	TGTGCCAGCAGCACTCGTGAAGGAGGGAACACTGAAGCTTTCTTT	CASSTREGGNTEAFF
TRBV13	TRBD2	-	TRBJ2-1	TGTGCCAGCAGCACCCCCGGACTAGCGGGCCCACAACTCCCGTTCTTC	CASSTPGLAGPQLPFF
TRBV9	-	-	TRBJ2-2	TGTGCCAGCACCCCGGGGGAGGCCCGGGGCGGGGAGCTGTTTTTT	CASTPGEARGGELFF
TRBV5-6	-	-	TRBJ2-7	TGTGCCAGCAGTTGGGGGCAGGGATTTTACGAGCAGTACTTC	CASSWGQGFYEQYF
TRBV6-5	-	once	TRBJ2-1	TGTGCCAGCAGTCTAACAGACCCGACGTACAATGAGCAGTTCTTC	CASSLTDPTYNEQFF
TRBV5-5	TRBD1	-	TRBJ2-6	TGTGCCAGCAGCCCCGAGGGTTGGGACAGGGCTTTTTCTGGGGCCAACGTCCTGACTTTC	CASSPEGWDRAFSGANVLTF